These 26 T cell receptor beta chains came from one sample sequenced in a study of early T cells in non-severe SARS-CoV-2 infection. In TCRdb, the 5' RACE reads were re-called with MiXCR into one record per CDR3 protein. The sample includes roughly 57,000 distinct CDR3 sequences, approximately 13% seen only once; the top ten take approximately 8.5%. The material was whole blood, obtained at baseline. These receptor sequences come from an adult who was a healthcare worker with PCR-confirmed SARS-CoV-2 infection or an uninfected control (not recorded which).

This clonotype has a handful of counts. The gene calls are TRBV5-6 and TRBJ2-2; D is undetermined. Germline V gives CDR1 SGHDT, CDR2 YYEEEE. This CDR3 comprises 17 residues. V was clipped by 1 base and J by 2 bases, with 15 bases between them. The CDR3 DNA reads TGTGCCAGCAGCTTGAGGGTAACCGGCAGTAACACCGGGGAGCTGTTTTTT. This codes for CASSLRVTGSNTGELFF. Full variable domain (outside the CDR3, taken from reference TRBV5-6 and TRBJ2-2): DAGVTQSPTHLIKTRGQQVTLRCSPKSGHDTVSWYQQALGQGPQFIFQYYEEEERQRGNFPDRFSGHQFPNYSSELNVNALLLGDSALYLCASSLRVTGSNTGELFFGEGSRLTVL.

This clonotype appeared a few times. The rearrangement uses TRBV9 and TRBJ1-5, with a possible D match to TRBD1 (6 bases). V was pared by 4 bases and J by 5 bases, with 13 bases between. Germline V gene lookup returns CDR1 SGDLS and CDR2 YYNGEE. The CDR3 has 14 amino acids. CDR3: CASSPSRGDQPQHF. The CDR3 coding sequence is TGTGCCAGCAGCCCGAGTAGGGGGGATCAGCCCCAGCATTTT.

The chain recombines TRBV10-1 with TRBJ2-5; 12 positions match TRBD1. Germline values: CDR1 WNHNN, CDR2 SYGVQD (reference sequence). The CDR3 loop spans 16 amino acids. V dropped 3 bases and J dropped 5; count of bases not matched to a gene: 7. DNA for the CDR3: TGCGCCAGCAGTGATTGGGGACAGGGGGCCGGTGAGACCCAGTACTTC. It translates to CASSDWGQGAGETQYF.

This clonotype was seen a handful of times. This chain uses TRBV14 with TRBJ1-3; TRBD1 is a possible D gene (6 bases). Germline CDR1 reads SGHDN; CDR2 reads FVKESK. Between the trimmed V and J ends, which lost 1 base and 3 bases, there was a span of 13 bases. The CDR3 contains 16 residues. CDR3 sequence reads: CASSQAPGGLGNTIYF. CDR3 nucleotide sequence: TGTGCCAGCAGCCAAGCTCCCGGGGGGCTTGGAAACACCATATATTTT.

This clonotype was detected only a few times. The chain uses TRBV20-1 and TRBJ2-3, with D perhaps matching TRBD1 or TRBD2 (6 bases each). Germline-derived CDR1 and CDR2 are DFQATT and SNEGSKA (reference sequence). This CDR3 contains 13 residues. Trimming took off 6 bases at V and 6 bases at J, with 16 bases between the two ends. The CDR3: CSATGTPSDTQYF. In DNA form, the CDR3 reads TGCAGTGCCACAGGGACTCCCAGTGATACGCAGTATTTT.

This clonotype was counted between two and nine times. The V gene is TRBV10-2, the J gene TRBJ2-3, with D unclear. The ends were cut back, 4 bases at V and 5 bases at J, with 7 bases in the middle. The V gene's germline CDR1 is WSHSY and CDR2 SAAADI. There are 12 residues in the CDR3. CDR3 loop: CASSVHLDTQYF. DNA for the CDR3: TGCGCCAGCAGTGTTCACCTAGATACGCAGTATTTT.

The gene calls are TRBV18 and TRBJ2-1; D may be TRBD1 (6 bases). The V and J ends lost 3 bases and 4 bases respectively, with 10 bases between them. The germline V gene has CDR1 KGHSH and CDR2 LQKENI. The CDR3 consists of 14 residues. CDR3 region: CASSPGHGYNEQFF. CDR3 coding DNA: TGTGCCAGCTCACCGGGACACGGATACAATGAGCAGTTCTTC.

This chain connects TRBV7-9 to TRBJ2-7; D could derive from TRBD1 or TRBD2 (6 bases each). This CDR3 is 16 amino acids long. The germline V gene encodes CDR1 SEHNR and CDR2 FQNEAQ (reference sequence). V was pared by 8 bases and J by 4 bases, with 24 bases between. The chain's CDR3 is CASYKGGTSPLYEQYF. In nucleotides, the CDR3 is TGTGCCAGCTATAAAGGGGGGACCTCCCCTTTATACGAGCAGTACTTC. Full variable domain (remainder filled in from reference TRBV7-9 and TRBJ2-7): DTGVSQNPRHKITKRGQNVTFRCDPISEHNRLYWYRQTLGQGPEFLTYFQNEAQLEKSRLLSDRFSAERPKGSFSTLEIQRTEQGDSAMYLCASYKGGTSPLYEQYFGPGTRLTVT.

This clonotype was observed a handful of times. The chain joins TRBV7-3 to TRBJ2-1, with D perhaps assigned TRBD1 or TRBD2 (5 bases each). CDR1 is SGHTA and CDR2 is FQGTGA in the germline V gene. The CDR3 extends over 14 amino acids. V shed 5 bases and J shed 5 bases, with 13 bases lying between them. This CDR3 reads CASSPGGGNNEQFF. CDR3 DNA: TGTGCCAGCAGCCCCGGTGGGGGAAACAATGAGCAGTTCTTC.

This clonotype was seen ten or more times. Here the CDR3 reads CATSDHARTGGYNEQFF. CDR3 coding DNA: TGTGCCACCAGTGACCATGCCAGAACAGGGGGCTACAATGAGCAGTTCTTC. The rearrangement uses TRBV24-1 and TRBJ2-1; 8 nucleotides agree with TRBD1. Trimming cost V 4 bases and J 3 bases; bases outside gene matches: 10. The CDR3 extends over 17 amino acids. Germline V gene sequence: CDR1 KGHDR, CDR2 SFDVKD.

There are a few counts of this clonotype. The rearrangement uses TRBV29-1 and TRBJ1-3; D unresolved. Germline V lookup: CDR1 SQVTM, CDR2 ANQGSEA. Trimming took off 6 bases at V and 0 bases at J, with 6 bases between the two ends. This CDR3 region has 12 residues. Here the CDR3 DNA reads TGCAGCGTCCCCTTCTCTGGAAACACCATATATTTT. Protein product: CSVPFSGNTIYF.

The rearrangement joins TRBV12-3 or TRBV12-4 to TRBJ1-3; D gene unclear. V was cut by 3 bases and J by 4 bases, with 10 bases left in between. The CDR3 covers 14 residues. This CDR3 is CASSFSRIGNTIYF. CDR3 DNA: TGTGCCAGCAGTTTCTCACGAATCGGAAACACCATATATTTT.

The chain carries TRBV6-2 or TRBV6-3 and TRBJ2-1; 7 nucleotides match TRBD2. Germline lookup yields CDR1 MNHEY and CDR2 SVGEGT. The CDR3 totals 15 residues. The V and J ends lost 5 bases and 3 bases, in that order; junction bases with no gene match: 7. The CDR3 nucleotides are TGTGCCAGCAGTGATCTAGCGGCGATCTACAATGAGCAGTTCTTC. As protein: CASSDLAAIYNEQFF.

This rearrangement joins TRBV6-2 or TRBV6-3 to TRBJ2-1; 15 bases are a match to TRBD2. V trimming: 4 bases; J trimming: 6 bases; junction bases outside the gene matches: 7. The CDR3 sequence is 17 residues long. Germline CDR1 and CDR2: MNHEY and SVGEGT. As DNA, the CDR3 is TGTGCCAGCAGTTTTTATCGGACTAGCGGGAGGGGCAATGAGCAGTTCTTC. It specifies CASSFYRTSGRGNEQFF.

This clonotype was counted between two and nine times. The chain carries TRBV7-6 and TRBJ2-5; the D gene is possibly TRBD1 (6 bases). There are 17 residues in the CDR3. V was shortened by 6 bases and J by 0 bases, with 20 bases between the two germline ends. From germline, CDR1 is SGHVS and CDR2 FNYEAQ. CDR3 bases: TGTGCCAGCAGTCTCAACCCCCCCGGGACACACCAAGAGACCCAGTACTTC. Its translation is CASSLNPPGTHQETQYF. Filled out from reference TRBV7-6 and TRBJ2-5, the complete variable domain reads GAGVSQSPRYKVTKRGQDVALRCDPISGHVSLYWYRQALGQGPEFLTYFNYEAQQDKSGLPNDRFSAERPEGSISTLTIQRTEQRDSAMYRCASSLNPPGTHQETQYFGPGTRLLVL.

This clonotype has just a few counts. The rearrangement uses TRBV7-3 and TRBJ2-3; tentatively, D is TRBD1 or TRBD2 (5 bases each). The CDR3 covers 15 residues. V was shortened by 0 bases and J by 6 bases, with 13 bases between the two germline ends. CDR1 and CDR2 from the germline V gene are SGHTA and FQGTGA. The CDR3 is CASSLTGTRADTQYF. The CDR3 DNA reads TGTGCCAGCAGCTTAACGGGGACCAGGGCTGATACGCAGTATTTT.

This clonotype was found many times. The chain has TRBV14 and TRBJ2-7; 10 positions agree with TRBD1. This CDR3 contains 15 residues. The J segment lost 2 bases and the V segment lost 4 bases, leaving 5 bases of the junction unmatched. CDR1 is SGHDN, CDR2 FVKESK, per germline. The CDR3 spells CASSLTGTGAYEQYF. The DNA of the CDR3 is TGTGCCAGCAGCCTGACCGGGACAGGGGCCTACGAGCAGTACTTC.

This clonotype was counted only a few times. This chain joins TRBV28 and TRBJ1-3; 8 bases fit TRBD1. Germline V lookup: CDR1 MDHEN, CDR2 SYDVKM. This CDR3 is built from 14 residues. V was pared by 5 bases and J by 2 bases, with 2 bases of the junction left unmatched. DNA of the CDR3: TGTGCCAGCAGTGAACAGGGGGCTGGAAACACCATATATTTT. It translates to CASSEQGAGNTIYF.

This clonotype appeared many times. The genes are TRBV11-2 and TRBJ2-3, with D perhaps assigned TRBD1 or TRBD2 (5 bases each). Germline V gene sequence: CDR1 SGHAT, CDR2 FQNNGV. The V and J ends lost 1 base and 4 bases respectively, with 12 bases between them. CDR3 size: 15 residues. The CDR3 DNA reads as TGTGCCAGCAGCTTAGTTCAGGGACCGCCAGATACGCAGTATTTT. Its protein is CASSLVQGPPDTQYF.

This clonotype has more than one count but fewer than ten. The V gene is TRBV7-2, the J gene TRBJ2-3; unclear D gene. The germline CDR1 and CDR2 sequences are SGHTA and FQGNSA. This CDR3 has 11 residues. Trimming removed 3 bases at V and 6 bases at J, with 4 bases between. The DNA of the CDR3 is TGTGCCAGCAGCTTGCCGGATACGCAGTATTTT. It yields the protein CASSLPDTQYF. Based on the CDR3 plus reference TRBV7-2 and TRBJ2-3, the full variable domain is GAGVSQSPSNKVTEKGKDVELRCDPISGHTALYWYRQSLGQGLEFLIYFQGNSAPDKSGLPSDRFSAERTGGSVSTLTIQRTQQEDSAVYLCASSLPDTQYFGPGTRLTVL.

A few counts support this clonotype. The chain carries TRBV2 and TRBJ1-1; D unresolved. Trimming removed 5 bases at V and 5 bases at J, with 15 bases between. The CDR3 loop spans 14 amino acids. CDR1 SNHLY and CDR2 FYNNEI come from the germline V gene. CDR3 sequence: CASSHNRHRTEAFF. For the CDR3, the DNA is TGTGCCAGCAGTCATAACAGACACCGAACTGAAGCTTTCTTT.

A few counts support this clonotype. This chain connects TRBV27 to TRBJ2-3; no reliable D call. Trimming removed 6 bases at V and 2 bases at J, with 12 bases between. CDR1 is MNHEY, CDR2 SMNVEV, per germline (reference sequence). The CDR3 totals 14 residues. This CDR3 is CASRSLDPTDTQYF. The CDR3 DNA reads as TGTGCCAGCAGAAGTCTAGATCCCACAGATACGCAGTATTTT.

CDR3 amino acids: CASSMGQGYEQYF. Written as DNA, the CDR3 is TGTGCCAGTAGTATGGGACAGGGGTACGAGCAGTACTTC. The chain is built from TRBV19 and TRBJ2-7, with 10 positions matching TRBD1. Unmatched junction bases numbered 0, after V lost 3 bases and J lost 4 bases. The CDR3 length is 13 residues. Germline loops: CDR1 LNHDA, CDR2 SQIVND (reference sequence).

This chain connects TRBV5-1 to TRBJ2-1; possibly TRBD2 for D (6 bases). Germline V gene sequence: CDR1 SGHRS, CDR2 YFSETQ. The CDR3 is 15 residues long. Deletions cut 0 bases from V and 3 bases from J, with 10 bases between. The CDR3 coding sequence is TGCGCCAGCAGCTTGGGCGGGGCCGACTACAATGAGCAGTTCTTC. This sequence encodes CASSLGGADYNEQFF.

The V gene is TRBV10-1, the J gene TRBJ2-2; unclear D gene. The CDR3 consists of 14 residues. Trimming stripped 5 bases from V and 1 base from J, with 8 bases between. Germline values: CDR1 WNHNN, CDR2 SYGVQD (reference sequence). CDR3 nucleotides: TGCGCCAGCAGTAACATCAGGAACACCGGGGAGCTGTTTTTT. It yields the protein CASSNIRNTGELFF.

Many counts were recorded for this clonotype. V gene TRBV6-2 or TRBV6-3 combines with J gene TRBJ1-4; D unresolved. The CDR3 sequence is 11 residues long. Trimming took off 7 bases at V and 8 bases at J, with 8 bases between the two ends. Germline V gives CDR1 MNHEY, CDR2 SVGEGT. The DNA for the CDR3 is TGTGCCAGCAAGGGAGCCGAAAAACTGTTTTTT. Amino acid sequence: CASKGAEKLFF.